This T cell receptor (beta chain) is from a study of T cells after yellow fever vaccination. V lost 5 bases and J 0 bases, leaving 8 bases between the germline ends. Germline V gene sequence: CDR1 SGHRS, CDR2 YFSETQ. This CDR3 has 14 amino acids. One entry per CDR3 protein results from TCRdb running MiXCR on the 5' RACE reads. The table lists about 510,000 distinct CDR3 sequences, around a fifth of them singletons. Only a few counts were recorded for this clonotype. The sample here was PBMCs, taken approximately 22 days after the first yellow fever vaccination. The sequence was obtained from a young man who received the YFV17D yellow fever vaccine. The chain uses TRBV5-1 and TRBJ2-2, with a weak D call TRBD1 (6 bases). The CDR3, as DNA: TGCGCCAGCAGTGAGGGGGCGAACACCGGGGAGCTGTTTTTT. Its protein is CASSEGANTGELFF.